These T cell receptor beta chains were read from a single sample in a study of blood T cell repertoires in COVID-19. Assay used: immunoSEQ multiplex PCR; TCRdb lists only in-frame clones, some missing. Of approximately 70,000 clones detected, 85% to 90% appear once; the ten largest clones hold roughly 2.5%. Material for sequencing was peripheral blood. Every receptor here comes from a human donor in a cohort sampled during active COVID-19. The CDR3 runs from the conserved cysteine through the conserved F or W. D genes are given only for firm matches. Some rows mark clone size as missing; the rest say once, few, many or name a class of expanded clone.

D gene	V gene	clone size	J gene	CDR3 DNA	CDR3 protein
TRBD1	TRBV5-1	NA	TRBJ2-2	TGCGCCAGCAACGACGGGACAGTGAACACCGGGGAGCTGTTTTTT	CASNDGTVNTGELFF
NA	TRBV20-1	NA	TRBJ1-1	TGCAGTGCTAGTACGGACTCCTACACGGAAGCTTTCTTT	CSASTDSYTEAFF
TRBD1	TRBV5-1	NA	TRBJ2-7	TGCGCCAGCAGCTCGAGGACAGGGGGCAACGAGCAGTACTTC	CASSSRTGGNEQYF
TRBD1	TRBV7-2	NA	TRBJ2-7	TGTGCCAGCAGCTTAGGGACAGGGGTGACCTACGAGCAGTACTTC	CASSLGTGVTYEQYF
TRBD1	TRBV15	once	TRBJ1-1	TGTGCCACCAGCAGAGGGGGGACAGTAATTGTGAACACTGAAGCTTTCTTT	CATSRGGTVIVNTEAFF
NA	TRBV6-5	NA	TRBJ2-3	TGTGCCAGTTACACAGCTAGCACAGATACGCAGTATTTT	CASYTASTDTQYF
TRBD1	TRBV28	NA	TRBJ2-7	TGTGCCAGCACGACCCACGGACAGGATCACTACGAGCAGTACTTC	CASTTHGQDHYEQYF
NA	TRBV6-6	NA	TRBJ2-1	TGTGCCCACTCGGGGGACAATGAGCAGTTCTTC	CAHSGDNEQFF
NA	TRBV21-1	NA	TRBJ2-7	TGTGCCAGCAGGGGACTAGCGGGGCACGAGCAGTACTTC	CASRGLAGHEQYF
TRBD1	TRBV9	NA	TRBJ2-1	TGTGCCAGCAGCGTTGGACAGGGTAGCTACAATGAGCAGTTCTTC	CASSVGQGSYNEQFF
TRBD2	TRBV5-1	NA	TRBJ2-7	TGCGCCAGCAGCTCCCCCGGCGGGGGGATCAACGAGCAGTACTTC	CASSSPGGGINEQYF
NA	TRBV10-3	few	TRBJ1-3	TGTGCCATCAGTGAGTCGGCCAGGGTGCTCGGAAACACCATATATTTT	CAISESARVLGNTIYF
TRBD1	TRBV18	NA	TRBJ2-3	TGTGCCAGCTCACCTCGACAGGGTACTAGAACAGATACGCAGTATTTT	CASSPRQGTRTDTQYF
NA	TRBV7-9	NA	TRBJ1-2	TGTGCCAGCTCCCCCTCCGGTGCTAACTATGGCTACACCTTC	CASSPSGANYGYTF
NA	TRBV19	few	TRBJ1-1	TGTGCCAGTAGTCCCAAATTGGGGGCGAGTGAAGCTTTCTTT	CASSPKLGASEAFF
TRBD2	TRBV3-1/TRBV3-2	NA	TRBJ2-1	TGTGCCAGCAGCCAAGTGACTAGCGGAGCCGCCAATGAGCAGTTCTTC	CASSQVTSGAANEQFF
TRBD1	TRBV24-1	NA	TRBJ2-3	TGTGCCACCAGCGGGACAGGGCGAACAGATACGCAGTATTTT	CATSGTGRTDTQYF
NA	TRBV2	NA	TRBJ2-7	TGTGCCAGCAGTGATATTTCGGGACTCACCTACGAGCAGTACTTC	CASSDISGLTYEQYF
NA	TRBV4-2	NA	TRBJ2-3	TGTGCCAGCACCCCCCGACAGGACATAGATACGCAGTATTTT	CASTPRQDIDTQYF
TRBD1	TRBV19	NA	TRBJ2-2	TGTGCCAGTAGGATGAGGCAGGGACAGGCCGGGGAGCTGTTTTTT	CASRMRQGQAGELFF
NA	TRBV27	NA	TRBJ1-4	TGTGCCACGGGGCTACAGGGCCCGGCTTTTTTT	CATGLQGPAFF
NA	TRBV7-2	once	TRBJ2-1	TGTGCCAGCAGCGTAGGGCCAGTGGTTTACAATGAGCAGTTCTTC	CASSVGPVVYNEQFF
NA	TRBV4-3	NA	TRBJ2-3	TGCGCCAGCAGCCAAGCCCTGGGAGCTGGCACAGATACGCAGTATTTT	CASSQALGAGTDTQYF
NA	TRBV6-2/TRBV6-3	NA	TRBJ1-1	TGTGCCAGCAGTTACTGGGAGGGGGACACTGAAGCTTTCTTT	CASSYWEGDTEAFF
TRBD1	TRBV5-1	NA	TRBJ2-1	TGCGCCAGCAGCTTGGCCCTCGGGACAGGGGGGTACAATGAGCAGTTCTTC	CASSLALGTGGYNEQFF
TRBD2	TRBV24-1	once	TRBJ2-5	TGTGCCACCAGTGATCTCAAGAGCGGGGTGGAGACCCAGTACTTC	CATSDLKSGVETQYF
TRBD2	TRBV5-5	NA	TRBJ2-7	TGTGCCAGCAGCCTCCGACTAGCGATAACCTACGAGCAGTACTTC	CASSLRLAITYEQYF
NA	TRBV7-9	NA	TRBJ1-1	TGTGCCAGCAGCTTAGCGCGGAGAGACAGTACCGCTTTCTTT	CASSLARRDSTAFF
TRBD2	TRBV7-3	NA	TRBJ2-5	TGTGCCAGCAGCCACTCCCCAACGAGCGGACTAGCGGGACGGGAGACCCAGTACTTC	CASSHSPTSGLAGRETQYF
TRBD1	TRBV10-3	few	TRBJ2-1	TGTGCCATCAGTGAGTCGGCACAGGGGGGCTGGAATGAGCAGTTCTTC	CAISESAQGGWNEQFF
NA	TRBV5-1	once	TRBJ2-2	TGCGCCTCGACCGGGAGCCCTGGGGACACCGGGGAGCTGTTTTTT	CASTGSPGDTGELFF
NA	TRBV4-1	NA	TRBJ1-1	TGCGCCAGCAGCCAGCTCGACTTGGGACTGTCCTACACTGAAGCTTTCTTT	CASSQLDLGLSYTEAFF
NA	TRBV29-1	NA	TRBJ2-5	TGCAGCGCGGTCCCCGGACAGCAAGAGACCCAGTACTTC	CSAVPGQQETQYF
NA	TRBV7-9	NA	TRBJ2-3	TGTGCCAGCAGCCTTAAGACGACACTTACTAGCACAGATACGCAGTATTTT	CASSLKTTLTSTDTQYF
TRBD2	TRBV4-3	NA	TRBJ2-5	TGCGCCAGCAGCCAAGATTACGGGCTAGCGGGGCGGTCGGAGACCCAGTACTTC	CASSQDYGLAGRSETQYF
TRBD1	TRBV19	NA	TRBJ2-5	TGTGCCAGTAGTATAGTACAGGGGCAGACCCAGTACTTC	CASSIVQGQTQYF
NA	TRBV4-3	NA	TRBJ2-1	TGCGCCAGCAGCCTTGTGGAGGGGGCGGAAAATGAGCAGTTCTTC	CASSLVEGAENEQFF
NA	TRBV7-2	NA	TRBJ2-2	TGTGCCAGCAGCTTAAACCTGCAGACAGGAGGGGAGCTGTTTTTT	CASSLNLQTGGELFF
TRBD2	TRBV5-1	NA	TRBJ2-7	TGCGCCAGCAGCTTGGCTCTAGCGGGGGGAATCTACGAGCAGTACTTC	CASSLALAGGIYEQYF
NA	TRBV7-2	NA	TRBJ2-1	TGTGCCAGCACCAACAGACATGAGCAGTTCTTC	CASTNRHEQFF
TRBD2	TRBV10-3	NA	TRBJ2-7	TGTGCCATCAGCACCTCTTATGAAGGCGCAGCACTAAGCGGGAGTAGGTACGAGCAGTACTTC	CAISTSYEGAALSGSRYEQYF
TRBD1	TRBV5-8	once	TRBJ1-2	TGTGCCAGCAGCTTCGAGACAGGGGTACGCTACACCTTC	CASSFETGVRYTF